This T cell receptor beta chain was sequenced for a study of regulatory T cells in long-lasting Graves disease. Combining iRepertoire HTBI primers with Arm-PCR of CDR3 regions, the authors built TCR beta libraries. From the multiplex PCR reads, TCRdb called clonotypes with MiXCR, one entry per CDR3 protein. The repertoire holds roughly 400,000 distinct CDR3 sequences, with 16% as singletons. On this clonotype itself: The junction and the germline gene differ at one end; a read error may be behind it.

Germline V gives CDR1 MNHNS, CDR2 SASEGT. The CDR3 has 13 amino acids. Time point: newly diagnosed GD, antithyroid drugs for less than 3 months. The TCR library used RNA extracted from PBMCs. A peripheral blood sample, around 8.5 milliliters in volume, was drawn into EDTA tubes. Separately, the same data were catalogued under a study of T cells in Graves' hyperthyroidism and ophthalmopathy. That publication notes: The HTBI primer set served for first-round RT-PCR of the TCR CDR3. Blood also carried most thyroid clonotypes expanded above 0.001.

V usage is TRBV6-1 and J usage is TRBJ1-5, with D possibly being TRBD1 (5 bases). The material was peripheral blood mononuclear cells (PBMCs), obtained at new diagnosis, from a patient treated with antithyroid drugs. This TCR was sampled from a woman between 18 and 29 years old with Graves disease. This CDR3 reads CASSSGMGQPQQF. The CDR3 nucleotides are TGTGCCAGCAGCTCAGGGATGGGTCAGCCCCAGCAATTT.